The text below deals with one T cell receptor beta chain. One end of the junction fails to match germline, which may point to a read error. This record belongs to a study of blood T cell repertoires in COVID-19. The CDR3 is made up of 12 amino acids. The germline gives CDR1 MDHEN, CDR2 SYDVKM. Adults between about 18 and 89 years of age took part from about 24 US areas. Cohorts were assigned according to the clinical history that participants reported. A PCR-confirmed or clinician-diagnosed COVID-19 case had contacted exposed participants within 2 weeks of entry. The data were produced by immunoSEQ multiplex PCR, yet TCRdb's version contains in-frame clones alone and is incomplete. Of about 300,000 clones listed, roughly 85% are singletons.

The sequenced material came from PBMCs or T cells enriched from blood (not recorded which). This sequence was found in a woman aged 30 to 39 who had been exposed to COVID-19. The J gene is TRBJ2-1, the V gene TRBV28, with D perhaps TRBD2 (6 bases). This CDR3 reads CASSGGTHSWIF. The CDR3 nucleotides read TGTGCCAGCAGTGGCGGGACTCATTCATGGATCTTC.